The present T cell receptor (beta chain) was sequenced within a study of blood T cell repertoires in COVID-19. Study context: Sites across the United States, Italy and Spain contributed samples from acute and convalescent COVID-19.

Authors' methods: Amplified reference gene primers provided the basis for estimating nucleated cell counts. Method: immunoSEQ multiplex PCR; TCRdb's copy keeps in-frame clones and lacks some. V and J calls and clone size follow that table, whereas D and trimming were derived from the DNA. Among around 300,000 clones listed, 75% to 90% were seen once. The sequence was obtained from a woman in her forties who had recovered from COVID-19. Sequencing input: peripheral blood.

The CDR3 region has the DNA TGTGCCAGCAGCTTAGGTCCAACTATCTACAATGAGCAGTTCTTC. It codes for CASSLGPTIYNEQFF. The rearrangement links TRBV5-4 to TRBJ2-1; D remains unclear. The V and J ends lost 2 bases and 3 bases respectively, with 12 bases between them. The germline V gene encodes CDR1 SGHNT and CDR2 YYREEE (reference sequence). The CDR3 loop spans 15 amino acids.